This TCR beta chain was observed in a study of T cell changes during pregnancy in multiple sclerosis. Germline lookup yields CDR1 SGHTA and CDR2 FQGNSA. Trimming took off 1 base at V and 13 bases at J, with 16 bases between the two ends. The CDR3 spans 13 residues. Only in-frame clones appear in the TCRdb table, and some are missing; sequencing was by immunoSEQ multiplex PCR. The table lists 95,000 to 100,000 clones, approximately 92% of them singletons. The chain joins TRBV7-2 to TRBJ1-2, with D possibly matching TRBD1 (5 bases). Sample: peripheral blood, taken in the second trimester of pregnancy. This clonotype was sampled from a female donor with multiple sclerosis, enrolled in a pregnancy study. CDR3 residues: CASSLEGNSRPTF. CDR3 bases: TGTGCCAGCAGCTTAGAGGGGAACAGTCGTCCCACCTTC.